This T cell receptor (beta chain) was observed in a study of blood T cell repertoires in COVID-19. The authors' processing: By means of reference gene primer amplification, nucleated cell counts were estimated. The protocol was immunoSEQ multiplex PCR, while the TCRdb copy is restricted to in-frame clones and leaves out a portion. That table supplies the V and J calls and clone size; D and trimming were determined from the DNA. The sample carries 65,000 to 90,000 clones, about 82% recorded once. The CDR3 runs 16 residues. The V segment lost 5 bases and the J segment 5 bases; nucleotides outside the gene matches: 10. The germline V gene encodes CDR1 LNHNV and CDR2 YYDKDF (reference sequence).

The receptor's source is a man between 50 and 59 years old with active COVID-19. J is TRBJ2-2 and V is TRBV15; 8 positions agree with TRBD1. The sequenced sample consisted of peripheral blood. This chain's CDR3 is CATSRSGTGLTGELFF. The CDR3 region has the DNA TGTGCCACCAGCCGCTCCGGGACAGGTTTAACCGGGGAGCTGTTTTTT.